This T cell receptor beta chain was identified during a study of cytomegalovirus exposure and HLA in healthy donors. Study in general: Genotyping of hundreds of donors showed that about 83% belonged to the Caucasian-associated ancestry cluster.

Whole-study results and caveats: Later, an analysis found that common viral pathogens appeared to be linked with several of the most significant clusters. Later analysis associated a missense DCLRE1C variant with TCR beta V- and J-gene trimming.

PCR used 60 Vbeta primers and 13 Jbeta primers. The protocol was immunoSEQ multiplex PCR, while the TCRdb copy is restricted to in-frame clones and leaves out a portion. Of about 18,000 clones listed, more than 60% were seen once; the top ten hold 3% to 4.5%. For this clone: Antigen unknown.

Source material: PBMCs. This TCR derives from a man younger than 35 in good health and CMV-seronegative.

CDR3 DNA sequence: TGCGCCAGCAGCCCCACACCCGGCGGGAGTGGCACAGATACGCAGTATTTT. This sequence encodes CASSPTPGGSGTDTQYF. The chain uses TRBV4-1 and TRBJ2-3; TRBD2 matches at 7 bases. The CDR3 runs to 17 residues. Germline loops: CDR1 MGHRA, CDR2 YSYEKL. The junction had 11 bases not matched to a gene; V was cut back by 4 bases and J by 1 base.